This T cell receptor beta chain emerged from a study of blood T cell repertoires in COVID-19. Study in general: There were acute and convalescent COVID-19 samples, and they came from the United States, Italy and Spain. PBMCs, B-cell-depleted T cells, or T cells provided the cDNA or gDNA that made up the material.

In the original analysis: Reference gene primer amplification in the assay estimated nucleated cell counts. Only in-frame clones appear in the TCRdb table, and some are missing; sequencing was by immunoSEQ multiplex PCR. V and J calls and clone size are copied from that table; D and trimming were computed from the DNA. This table holds more than 150,000 clones, roughly 90% found once. This clonotype originated in a woman in her seventies with acute or convalescent COVID-19. The sample was peripheral blood.

The CDR3 coding sequence is TGTGCCAGCAGCTTACTGTACCCTCGGGCGGGTTCGAGAGAGACCCAGTACTTC. Encoded protein: CASSLLYPRAGSRETQYF. This chain connects TRBV11-2 to TRBJ2-5; D is possibly TRBD2 (5 bases). Trimming shortened V by 2 bases and J by 4 bases, and 23 bases separated the two germline ends. The CDR3 runs to 18 residues. Germline assignment: CDR1 SGHAT and CDR2 FQNNGV.